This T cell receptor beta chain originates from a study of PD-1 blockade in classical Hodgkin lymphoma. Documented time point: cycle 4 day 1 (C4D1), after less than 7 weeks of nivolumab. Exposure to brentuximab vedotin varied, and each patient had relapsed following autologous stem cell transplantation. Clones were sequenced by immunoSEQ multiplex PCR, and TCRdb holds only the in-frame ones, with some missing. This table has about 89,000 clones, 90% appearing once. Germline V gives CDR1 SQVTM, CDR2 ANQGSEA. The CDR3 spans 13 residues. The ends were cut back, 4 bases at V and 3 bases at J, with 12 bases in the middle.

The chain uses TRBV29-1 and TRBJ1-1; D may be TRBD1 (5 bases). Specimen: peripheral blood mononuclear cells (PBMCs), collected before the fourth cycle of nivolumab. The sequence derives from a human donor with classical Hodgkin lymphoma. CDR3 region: CSVGGTSYTEAFF. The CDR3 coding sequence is TGCAGCGTTGGAGGGACGTCTTACACTGAAGCTTTCTTT.